What follows are 10 T cell receptor beta chains derived from one specimen sequenced in a study of Ad26.COV2.S vaccination and SARS-CoV-2 variants. The method was immunoSEQ multiplex PCR; TCRdb's version includes in-frame clones alone and lacks a portion of them. Here the sample spans approximately 300,000 clones, just under 85% being singletons. The treatment denotes: some 20 received Ad26.COV2.S at low or high dose, single or two shots; about 5 received placebo; per-sample allocation not given. Samples were taken on day 63 after the first vaccine or placebo injection. Sequencing used peripheral blood, obtained in a trial of Ad26.COV2.S vaccine versus placebo. The receptors were sampled from a person between 18 and 60 years old who received the Ad26.COV2.S COVID-19 vaccine or a placebo.

The rearrangement uses TRBV5-1 and TRBJ1-1, with D possibly TRBD1 on 5 matching bases. Germline V CDR1 and CDR2: SGHRS, YFSETQ. V lost 6 bases to trimming and J lost 2 bases, with 11 bases between them. The CDR3 loop spans 13 amino acids. The CDR3 sequence: CASKRQLNTEAFF. The CDR3 DNA follows: TGCGCCAGCAAACGACAGCTAAACACTGAAGCTTTCTTT.

J is TRBJ2-3 and V is TRBV6-2 or TRBV6-3, with TRBD2 matching 9 bases. This CDR3 is 19 amino acids long. V dropped 0 bases and J dropped 2; count of bases not matched to a gene: 12. CDR1 and CDR2 from the germline V gene are MNHEY and SVGEGT. CDR3 nucleotide sequence: TGTGCCAGCAGTTACTCGATCCGCGGGGGGGTTTCCGTCACAGATACGCAGTATTTT. It translates to CASSYSIRGGVSVTDTQYF.

The chain joins TRBV15 to TRBJ2-1, with 7 nucleotides matching TRBD2. The CDR3 has 18 residues. Trimming took 3 bases from V and 9 from J; bases not matched to a gene: 20. Germline V lookup: CDR1 LNHNV, CDR2 YYDKDF (reference sequence). CDR3 DNA: TGTGCCACCAGCAGCGCCTACTTGAGCGGGGCCCCCGTGGGTGAGCAGTTCTTC. Protein sequence: CATSSAYLSGAPVGEQFF.

The chain uses TRBV2 and TRBJ2-7; 7 nucleotides agree with TRBD1. There are 12 residues in the CDR3. From germline, CDR1 is SNHLY and CDR2 FYNNEI. The V gene end was trimmed by 10 bases and the J gene end by 2 bases; junction bases not matched to a gene: 5. CDR3 DNA: TGTGCCATGGGACAGCAAACCTACGAGCAGTACTTC. Translated, it gives CAMGQQTYEQYF.

The V and J genes are TRBV28 and TRBJ2-2; TRBD2 matches 9 bases. Trimming removed 5 bases from V and 6 bases from J; junction bases left unmatched: 10. The CDR3 runs 16 residues. In germline, CDR1 is MDHEN, CDR2 SYDVKM. The CDR3 DNA reads TGTGCCAGCAGTGTCTTAAGCGGGGGGCCCCCCGGGGAGCTGTTTTTT. Translation gives CASSVLSGGPPGELFF.

V is TRBV6-5 and J is TRBJ1-2; TRBD1 matches 7 bases. V lost 6 bases to trimming and J lost 4 bases; unmatched junction nucleotides: 8. Germline V lookup: CDR1 MNHEY, CDR2 SVGAGI. The CDR3 is made up of 14 amino acids. The CDR3, as DNA: TGTGCCAGCAGCGCCAGACAGGGCGGCTATGGCTACACCTTC. It codes for CASSARQGGYGYTF.

In its sample, this clone was seen once. CDR3 loop: CASSTLTSGLEQFF. The CDR3 nucleotides are TGTGCCAGCAGTACTCTTACTAGCGGCCTCGAGCAGTTCTTC. The genes are TRBV2 and TRBJ2-1; TRBD2 aligns across 8 bases. This CDR3 is 14 amino acids long. The germline CDR1 and CDR2 sequences are SNHLY and FYNNEI. V lost 5 bases and J lost 10; bases outside the gene matches: 10.

V is TRBV5-1 and J is TRBJ2-7; TRBD1 agrees at 8 bases. This CDR3 has 16 amino acids. CDR1 is SGHRS, CDR2 YFSETQ, per germline. V was pared by 4 bases and J by 1 base, with 10 bases of the junction left unmatched. The CDR3 DNA reads as TGCGCCAGCAGCGAAGGGACAGGCGGAGGTTCCTACGAGCAGTACTTC. Its translation: CASSEGTGGGSYEQYF. Variable domain in full (rest from reference TRBV5-1 and TRBJ2-7): KAGVTQTPRYLIKTRGQQVTLSCSPISGHRSVSWYQQTPGQGLQFLFEYFSETQRNKGNFPGRFSGRQFSNSRSEMNVSTLELGDSALYLCASSEGTGGGSYEQYFGPGTRLTVT.

This chain uses TRBV6-5 with TRBJ1-6, with D uncertain. This CDR3 is built from 14 residues. Germline assignment: CDR1 MNHEY and CDR2 SVGAGI. V was cut by 5 bases and J by 2 bases, with 7 bases left in between. As DNA, the CDR3 is TGTGCCAGCAGTCCAATTGCCTATAATTCACCCCTCCACTTT. The encoded protein is CASSPIAYNSPLHF.

The V and J genes are TRBV6-5 and TRBJ1-4; no reliable D call. In germline, CDR1 is MNHEY, CDR2 SVGAGI. V was shortened by 4 bases and J by 0 bases, with 12 bases between the two germline ends. This CDR3 is built from 16 residues. The CDR3 DNA reads TGTGCCAGCAGTTTCAGGCCGTTCGCAACTAATGAAAAACTGTTTTTT. Its protein is CASSFRPFATNEKLFF.